These 8 T cell receptor beta chains originate from one sample sequenced in a study of OX40 agonist ivuxolimab in advanced cancers. Profiling relied on immunoSEQ multiplex PCR, and the TCRdb table lists in-frame clones only, not all of them. The data show about 84,000 clones, around four fifths seen once. Here the sequenced sample was CD4+ or CD8+ T cells sorted from blood, taken in a trial of the OX40 agonist ivuxolimab. Every receptor here comes from an adult with an advanced solid tumor such as melanoma, head and neck, liver or kidney cancer.

The V and J genes are TRBV11-1 and TRBJ2-1; TRBD1 aligns across 10 bases. Germline values: CDR1 SGHAT, CDR2 FQDESV (reference sequence). The J segment lost 5 bases and the V segment lost 5 bases, leaving 6 bases of the junction unmatched. The CDR3 is 15 amino acids. The CDR3 protein is CASSLGQGFNNEQFF. The DNA of the CDR3 is TGTGCCAGCAGCCTGGGACAGGGGTTTAACAATGAGCAGTTCTTC.

This clone was detected only once. J is TRBJ2-5 and V is TRBV5-4, with a tentative D call TRBD2 (6 bases). Trimming pared 4 bases from V and 1 base from J, leaving 17 bases between. CDR3 size: 16 residues. From germline, CDR1 is SGHNT and CDR2 YYREEE (reference sequence). DNA for the CDR3: TGTGCCAGCAGCCCGGGTGGGGGGAGAGGCCAAGAGACCCAGTACTTC. Translation: CASSPGGGRGQETQYF. Together with reference TRBV5-4 and TRBJ2-5, the CDR3 gives the full variable domain: ETGVTQSPTHLIKTRGQQVTLRCSSQSGHNTVSWYQQALGQGPQFIFQYYREEENGRGNFPPRFSGLQFPNYSSELNVNALELDDSALYLCASSPGGGRGQETQYFGPGTRLLVL.

This clone was picked up one time. The chain uses TRBV2 and TRBJ1-2; possibly TRBD1 for D (6 bases). Trimming took off 8 bases at V and 8 bases at J, with 21 bases between the two ends. Germline CDR1 reads SNHLY; CDR2 reads FYNNEI. The CDR3 length is 14 residues. In DNA, the CDR3 is TGTGCCAGCGAAGGCACAGGGTTATCCGGCGGCTACACCTTC. This translates into CASEGTGLSGGYTF.

This clone showed up just a few times. The gene calls are TRBV6-5 and TRBJ1-2; D gene unclear. Germline CDR1 is MNHEY and CDR2 is SVGAGI. V was trimmed by 7 bases and J by 5 bases, leaving 8 bases between them. The CDR3 runs 11 residues. The CDR3 protein is CASTTGYGYTF. The CDR3 coding sequence is TGTGCCAGCACCACGGGGTATGGCTACACCTTC.

The chain recombines TRBV6-1 with TRBJ1-2; the D is unclear. V was clipped by 6 bases and J by 3 bases, with 17 bases between them. Germline lookup yields CDR1 MNHNS and CDR2 SASEGT. This CDR3 comprises 15 residues. The CDR3 coding sequence is TGTGCCAGCAGCCTACGGGCCCTGGACCACTATGGCTACACCTTC. It translates to CASSLRALDHYGYTF.

The chain recombines TRBV7-2 with TRBJ1-1; the D gene is possibly TRBD1 (5 bases). Between the trimmed V and J ends, which lost 7 bases and 6 bases, there was a span of 18 bases. Per germline, CDR1 SGHTA and CDR2 FQGNSA. The CDR3 length is 14 residues. The CDR3 spells CASTSGEFGAEAFF. CDR3 nucleotides: TGTGCCAGCACCTCGGGGGAATTTGGGGCTGAAGCTTTCTTT.

This rearrangement joins TRBV5-1 to TRBJ1-6, with 7 positions matching TRBD1. V trimming: 0 bases; J trimming: 8 bases; junction bases outside the gene matches: 5. The CDR3 sequence is 15 residues long. The germline gives CDR1 SGHRS, CDR2 YFSETQ. CDR3 region: CASSLGPTGYSPLHF. CDR3 in DNA: TGCGCCAGCAGCTTGGGCCCGACAGGGTATTCACCCCTCCACTTT.

The genes are TRBV4-3 and TRBJ2-4; D is ambiguous. The CDR3 is 14 residues long. The V and J ends lost 0 bases and 5 bases respectively, with 8 bases between them. CDR1 is LGHNA and CDR2 is YSLEER in the germline V gene. CDR3 DNA: TGCGCCAGCAGCCAAGAATTACGGGAAAACATTCAGTACTTC. Its translation: CASSQELRENIQYF.